This TCR beta chain was obtained from a study of blood T cell repertoires in COVID-19. The wider study: The United States, Italy and Spain provided the acute and convalescent COVID-19 samples. Sources were T cells, B-cell-depleted T cells, or PBMCs; the material itself was cDNA or gDNA.

Per the study methods: Amplifying reference gene primers gave estimates of nucleated cell counts. The assay was immunoSEQ multiplex PCR, and TCRdb's table has in-frame clones only and misses some. V and J calls and clone size are given by that table; D and trimming were obtained from the DNA. Here the sample spans about 370,000 clones, 80% to 90% being singletons. Enrolment of Seattle patients took place during active infection, and they were followed longitudinally. Sequenced: peripheral blood. The sequence was collected from a woman between 25 and 40 years old with COVID-19, enrolled during active disease.

In DNA, the CDR3 is TGTGCCAGCAGCTTAGCCGGTATGGCAGGGGGCACCCGGGGCTACACCTTC. It codes for CASSLAGMAGGTRGYTF. The rearrangement joins TRBV7-2 to TRBJ1-2, with TRBD1 matching 8 bases. Germline-derived CDR1 and CDR2 are SGHTA and FQGNSA. The CDR3 runs to 17 residues. V trimming: 0 bases; J trimming: 8 bases; junction bases outside the gene matches: 14.